This entry is about one TCR beta chain. Compared with germline, one end of the junction differs, possibly owing to a read error. CDR1 SGHTA and CDR2 FQGTGA come from the germline V gene. The CDR3 is 15 residues long. The sample belongs to a study of cytotoxic CD8 clonotypes in ibrutinib-treated CLL. Study background: The subjects consisted of about a dozen relapsed/refractory and roughly 14 treatment-naive individuals, with some 17 IGHV unmutated.

Sequenced by immunoSEQ multiplex PCR; TCRdb stores in-frame clones only, minus some. The sample records hundreds of thousands of clones, just over 70% being singletons. This sequence originates from a human donor with chronic lymphocytic leukemia. This chain links TRBV7-3 with TRBJ1-1, with 9 bases lining up with TRBD1. This specimen consisted of PBMCs, obtained after 12 months of ibrutinib treatment. The CDR3 DNA follows: TGTGCCAGCAGCATAACAGGGGGCGAGGGCACTGAAGCTTTCTTT. This codes for CASSITGGEGTEAFF. The full variable domain, completed using reference TRBV7-3 and TRBJ1-1, is GAGVSQTPSNKVTEKGKYVELRCDPISGHTALYWYRQSLGQGPEFLIYFQGTGAADDSGLPNDRFFAVRPEGSVSTLKIQRTERGDSAVYLCASSITGGEGTEAFFGQGTRLTVV.